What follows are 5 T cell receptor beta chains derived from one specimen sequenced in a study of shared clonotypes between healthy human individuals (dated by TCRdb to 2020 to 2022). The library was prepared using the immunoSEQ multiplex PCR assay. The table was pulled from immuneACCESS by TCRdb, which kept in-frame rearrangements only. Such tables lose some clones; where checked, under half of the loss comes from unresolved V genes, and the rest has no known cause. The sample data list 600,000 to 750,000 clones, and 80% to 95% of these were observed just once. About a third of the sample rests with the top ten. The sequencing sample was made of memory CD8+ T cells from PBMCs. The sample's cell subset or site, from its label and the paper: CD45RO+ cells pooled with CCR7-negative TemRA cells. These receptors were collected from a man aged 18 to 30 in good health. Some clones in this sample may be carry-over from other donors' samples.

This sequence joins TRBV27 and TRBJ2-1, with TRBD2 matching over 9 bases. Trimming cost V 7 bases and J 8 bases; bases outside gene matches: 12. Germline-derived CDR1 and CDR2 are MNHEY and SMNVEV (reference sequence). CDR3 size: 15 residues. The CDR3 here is CASTFSGSATYEQFF. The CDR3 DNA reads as TGTGCCAGCACTTTTAGCGGGAGCGCAACTTATGAGCAGTTCTTC.

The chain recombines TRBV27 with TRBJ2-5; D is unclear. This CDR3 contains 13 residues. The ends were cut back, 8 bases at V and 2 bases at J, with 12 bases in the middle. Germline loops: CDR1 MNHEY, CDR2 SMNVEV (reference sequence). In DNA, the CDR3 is TGTGCCAGCGGGTCCCTCCTTCAAGAGACCCAGTACTTC. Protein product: CASGSLLQETQYF.

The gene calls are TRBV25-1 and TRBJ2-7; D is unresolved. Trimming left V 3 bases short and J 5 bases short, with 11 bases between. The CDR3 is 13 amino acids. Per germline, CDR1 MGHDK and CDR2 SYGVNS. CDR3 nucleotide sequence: TGTGCCAGCAGTGAGTGGGGTGGAGACGAGCAGTACTTC. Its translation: CASSEWGGDEQYF.

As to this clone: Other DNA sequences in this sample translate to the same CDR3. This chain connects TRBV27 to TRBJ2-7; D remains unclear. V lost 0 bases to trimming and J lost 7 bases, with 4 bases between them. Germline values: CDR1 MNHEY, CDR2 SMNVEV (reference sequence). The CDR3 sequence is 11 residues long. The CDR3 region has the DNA TGTGCCAGCAGTTTATCGGGGGAGCAGTACTTC. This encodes CASSLSGEQYF.

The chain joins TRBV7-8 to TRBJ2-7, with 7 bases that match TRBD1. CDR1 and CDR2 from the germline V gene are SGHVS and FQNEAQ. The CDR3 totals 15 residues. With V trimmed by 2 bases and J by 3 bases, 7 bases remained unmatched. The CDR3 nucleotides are TGTGCCAGCAGCTTATCAGGGGGACAGCGCTACGAGCAGTACTTC. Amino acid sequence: CASSLSGGQRYEQYF.